The 2 T cell receptor beta chains below were found in one sample sequenced in a study of T cell responses to AZD1222 COVID-19 vaccine. Sequencing used immunoSEQ multiplex PCR; TCRdb keeps in-frame clones, though not all of them. The sample shows some 130,000 clones, around 87% of them seen only once. The specimen comprised peripheral blood, sampled 28 days after the second AZD1222 dose. Receptor source: an adult who received the AZD1222 COVID-19 vaccine.

The count of this clone is one. The chain recombines TRBV3-1 (or the pseudogene TRBV3-2) with TRBJ2-7; D remains ambiguous. CDR3 length: 11 residues. Trimming removed 8 bases from V and 5 bases from J, with 10 bases in between. In germline, CDR1 is LGHDT, CDR2 YNNKEL (reference sequence). DNA of the CDR3: TGTGCCAGCGGTATGGGCGACGAGCAGTACTTC. Its translation is CASGMGDEQYF.

The CDR3 nucleotides are TGCGCCAGCAGCTATACGGGGGGCACTGAAGCTTTCTTT. Amino acids: CASSYTGGTEAFF. V is TRBV5-1 and J is TRBJ1-1, with D maybe TRBD1 (5 bases). The CDR3 totals 13 residues. Germline-derived CDR1 and CDR2 are SGHRS and YFSETQ. The V end lost 3 bases, the J end lost 4 bases, and 10 bases lay between the germline ends.